Below, 5 T cell receptor beta chains from the same sample are listed, as sequenced in a study of blood T cells in healthy people across ages. Primed by a sample-barcoded 5' primer and a J-beta primer mix, a second PCR proceeded for about 6 to 11 cycles. Each CDR3 protein gets one entry after TCRdb re-called the 5' RACE reads with MiXCR. The sample holds about 560,000 distinct CDR3 sequences; 27% are singletons and the top ten take over 3.5%. The same data also went into a second study, on T cells of mothers and their children.

Sequences were obtained from blood. The receptors come from a boy aged 2 to 10 in good health.

Only a few counts were recorded for this clonotype. One end of the junction does not line up with germline, which may come from a read error. The DNA for the CDR3 is TGCGCCAGCAGTACCCCCTTGGAGCAGTACTTC. It is translated as CASSTPLEQYF. The gene calls are TRBV6-5 and TRBJ2-7; D is uncertain. Germline CDR1 MNHEY, CDR2 SVGAGI. This CDR3 is 11 amino acids long.

The J gene is TRBJ2-1, the V gene TRBV6-1; D unclear. V lost 6 bases, J lost 0 bases, and 18 bases lay in between. In germline, CDR1 is MNHNS, CDR2 SASEGT. The CDR3 is 17 residues long. CDR3 sequence reads: CASRPPPPASSYNEQFF. DNA for the CDR3: TGTGCCAGCAGACCCCCTCCCCCGGCTAGCTCCTACAATGAGCAGTTCTTC.

The gene calls are TRBV25-1 and TRBJ2-2, with D perhaps TRBD1 (6 bases). Trimming stripped 5 bases from V and 4 bases from J, with 11 bases between. This CDR3 is 14 amino acids long. The V gene's germline CDR1 is MGHDK and CDR2 SYGVNS. As DNA, the CDR3 is TGTGCCAGCAGTTTACAGGGAACCACCGGGGAGCTGTTTTTT. Its protein product is CASSLQGTTGELFF.

This clonotype has just a few counts. The chain carries TRBV20-1 and TRBJ2-5; 7 nucleotides line up with TRBD1. Judging by the DNA end, TRBJ2-1 fits better; the J call may be wrong. There are 13 residues in the CDR3. Germline assignment: CDR1 DFQATT and CDR2 SNEGSKA (reference sequence). DNA for the CDR3: TGCAGTGAGACAGGGAGAGCCAACAATGAGCAGTTCTTC. It specifies CSETGRANNEQFF.

The chain links TRBV19 to TRBJ2-1, with TRBD1 matching 9 bases. Germline V gene data show CDR1 as LNHDA and CDR2 as SQIVND (reference sequence). The CDR3 has 13 residues. Trimming cost V 8 bases and J 6 bases; bases outside gene matches: 5. The DNA for the CDR3 is TGTGCCAGTGGGACAGGGTATTTCAATGAGCAGTTCTTC. Protein product: CASGTGYFNEQFF. The full variable domain, rest sourced from reference TRBV19 and TRBJ2-1, is DGGITQSPKYLFRKEGQNVTLSCEQNLNHDAMYWYRQDPGQGLRLIYYSQIVNDFQKGDIAEGYSVSREKKESFPLTVTSAQKNPTAFYLCASGTGYFNEQFFGPGTRLTVL.